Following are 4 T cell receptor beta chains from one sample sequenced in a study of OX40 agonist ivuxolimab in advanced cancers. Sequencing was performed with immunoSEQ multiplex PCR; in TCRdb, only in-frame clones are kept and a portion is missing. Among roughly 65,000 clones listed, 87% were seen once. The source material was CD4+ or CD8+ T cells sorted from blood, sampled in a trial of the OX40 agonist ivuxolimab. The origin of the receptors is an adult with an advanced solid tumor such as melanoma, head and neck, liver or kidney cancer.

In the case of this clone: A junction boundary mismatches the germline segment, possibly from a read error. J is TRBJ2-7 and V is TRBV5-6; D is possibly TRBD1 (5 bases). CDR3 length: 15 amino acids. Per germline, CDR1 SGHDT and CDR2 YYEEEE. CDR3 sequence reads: CASSHRSAGPYGQYF. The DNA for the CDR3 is TGTGCCAGCAGCCACCGGTCCGCAGGGCCCTACGGGCAGTACTTC.

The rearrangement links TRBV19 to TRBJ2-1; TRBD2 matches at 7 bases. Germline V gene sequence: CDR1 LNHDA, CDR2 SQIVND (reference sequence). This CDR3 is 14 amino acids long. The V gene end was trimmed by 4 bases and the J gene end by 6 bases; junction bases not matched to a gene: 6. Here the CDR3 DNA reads TGTGCCAGTAGTACCCGACTAGCTGGCAATGAGCAGTTCTTC. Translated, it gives CASSTRLAGNEQFF.

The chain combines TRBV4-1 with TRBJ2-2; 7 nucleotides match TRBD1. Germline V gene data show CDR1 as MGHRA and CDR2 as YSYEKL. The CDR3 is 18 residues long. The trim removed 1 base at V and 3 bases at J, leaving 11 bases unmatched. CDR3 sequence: CASSQGWLTGTDTGELFF. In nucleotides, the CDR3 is TGCGCCAGCAGCCAAGGCTGGCTGACCGGGACAGACACCGGGGAGCTGTTTTTT.

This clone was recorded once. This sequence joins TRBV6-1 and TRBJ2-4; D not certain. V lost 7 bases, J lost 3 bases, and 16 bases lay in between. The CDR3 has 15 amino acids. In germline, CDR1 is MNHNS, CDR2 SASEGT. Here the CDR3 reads CASITQTAGKNIQYF. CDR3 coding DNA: TGTGCCAGCATTACTCAGACCGCAGGCAAAAACATTCAGTACTTC.